This T cell receptor (beta chain) came from a study of beta chain features in type 1 diabetes. Researchers reported sorting CD4+ naive, central memory, regulatory and stem cell-like memory cells via CD45RO/CCR7/CD25/CD127/CD95/CD27. Every bit of the isolated RNA underwent reverse transcription, so sequencing read expressed TCRB transcripts. Method: immunoSEQ multiplex PCR; TCRdb's copy keeps in-frame clones and lacks some. The sample lists hundreds of thousands of clones; around 15% were seen once. Study results and limitations: A closer apparent resemblance between naive, central memory and Treg TCRB repertoires was seen in patients than in healthy donors. Across all four CD4+ subsets, people with type 1 diabetes showed modestly shorter TCRB CDR3s. Diminished insertions and augmented deletions at VDJ junctions characterized type 1 diabetes patients.

This clone was seen a few times. Its antigen is not known. CDR3 length equals 18 residues. V dropped 1 base and J dropped 2; count of bases not matched to a gene: 4. From germline, CDR1 is KGHSH and CDR2 LQKENI. The sequence came from a young man in good health. What was sequenced was naive CD4+ T cells from blood. The gene calls are TRBV18 and TRBJ2-3, with TRBD2 matching 15 bases. Written as DNA, the CDR3 is TGTGCCAGCTCACCACGGGGACTAGCGGGGGGCCTCACAGATACGCAGTATTTT. As protein: CASSPRGLAGGLTDTQYF.